This entry lists 2 T cell receptor beta chains sequenced from one sample in a study of shared clonotypes between healthy human individuals. Some clones are missing from TCRdb's copy, which holds only in-frame ones; the method was immunoSEQ multiplex PCR. Altogether hundreds of thousands of clones are present, approximately 75% being singletons, with the ten largest covering less than 2%. The sequenced sample was memory CD4+ T cells sorted from blood. As to subset: CD45RA-negative fraction. The receptors come from a woman aged 25-40 years in good health.

The V call is TRBV6-6, the J call TRBJ1-5; no reliable D call. CDR3 length: 12 residues. Germline-derived CDR1 and CDR2 are MNHNY and SVGAGI (reference sequence). V lost 6 bases, J lost 0 bases, and 3 bases lay in between. The CDR3 DNA follows: TGTGCCAGCAGCGTTAGCAATCAGCCCCAGCATTTT. The encoded protein is CASSVSNQPQHF.

Remarks on this clone: The same CDR3 also results from other DNA sequences found in this sample. This chain links TRBV5-1 with TRBJ1-1; D may be TRBD1 (6 bases). There are 15 residues in the CDR3. V was pared by 4 bases and J by 0 bases, with 13 bases between. Germline V lookup: CDR1 SGHRS, CDR2 YFSETQ. The CDR3 sequence: CASSPGTLLNTEAFF. CDR3 nucleotide sequence: TGCGCCAGCAGCCCCGGGACACTTTTGAACACTGAAGCTTTCTTT.